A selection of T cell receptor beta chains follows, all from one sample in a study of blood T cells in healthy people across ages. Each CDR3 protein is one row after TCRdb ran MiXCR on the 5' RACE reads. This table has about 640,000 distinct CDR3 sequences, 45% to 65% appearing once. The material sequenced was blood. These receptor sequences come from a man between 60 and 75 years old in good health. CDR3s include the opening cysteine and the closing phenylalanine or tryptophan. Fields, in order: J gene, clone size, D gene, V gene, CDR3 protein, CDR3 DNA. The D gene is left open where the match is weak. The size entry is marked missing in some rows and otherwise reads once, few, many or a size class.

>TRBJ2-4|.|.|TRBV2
CASSGIPIAKNIQYF
TGTGCCAGCAGCGGCATTCCTATAGCCAAAAACATTCAGTACTTC
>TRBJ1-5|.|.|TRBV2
CASSERGGSNQPQHF
TGTGCCAGCAGTGAACGAGGGGGTAGCAATCAGCCCCAGCATTTT
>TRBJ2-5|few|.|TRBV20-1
CSARDASVGRETQYF
TGCAGTGCTAGAGATGCTAGCGTCGGGCGGGAGACCCAGTACTTC
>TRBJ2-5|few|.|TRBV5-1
CASSKDSYFETQYF
TGCGCCAGCAGCAAGGACAGTTACTTCGAGACCCAGTACTTC
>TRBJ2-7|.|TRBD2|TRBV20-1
CSARGEGGSSYEQYF
TGCAGTGCTAGGGGGGAGGGAGGGAGCTCCTACGAGCAGTACTTC
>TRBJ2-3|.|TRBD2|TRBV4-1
CASSQDHERGGGDTQYF
TGCGCCAGCAGCCAAGATCATGAGCGGGGGGGCGGAGATACGCAGTATTTT
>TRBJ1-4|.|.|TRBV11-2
CASSLLGESEKLFF
TGTGCCAGCAGCTTACTAGGTGAAAGCGAAAAACTGTTTTTT
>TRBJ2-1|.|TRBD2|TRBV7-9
CASSAGRSGGNEQFF
TGTGCCAGCTCAGCGGGGAGATCGGGGGGCAATGAGCAGTTCTTC
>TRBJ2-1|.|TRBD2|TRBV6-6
CASSYDASGGCEQFF
TGTGCCAGCAGTTACGATGCTAGCGGGGGGTGCGAGCAGTTCTTC
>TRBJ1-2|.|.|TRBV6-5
CASSYAGKGGYGYTF
TGTGCCAGCAGTTACGCGGGCAAAGGGGGCTATGGCTACACCTTC
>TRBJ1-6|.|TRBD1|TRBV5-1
CASSPWTGVNSPLHF
TGCGCCAGCAGCCCCTGGACAGGGGTTAATTCACCCCTCCACTTT
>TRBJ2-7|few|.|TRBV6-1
CASSERGSQYF
TGTGCCAGCAGTGAAAGGGGGTCGCAGTACTTC
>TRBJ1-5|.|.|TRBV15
CATSRGRNQPQHF
TGTGCCACCAGCCGGGGCCGAAATCAGCCCCAGCATTTT
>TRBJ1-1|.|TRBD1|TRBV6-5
CASSYNRDRSGEAFF
TGTGCCAGCAGTTACAATAGGGACAGGTCTGGTGAAGCTTTCTTT
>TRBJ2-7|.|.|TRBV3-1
CASSSGGIYEQYF
TGTGCCAGCAGCTCGGGGGGCATCTACGAGCAGTACTTC
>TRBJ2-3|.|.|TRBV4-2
CASSQPGQPTDTQYF
TGTGCCAGCAGCCAACCGGGACAACCCACAGATACGCAGTATTTT
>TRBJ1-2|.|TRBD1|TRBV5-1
CASRYPGQIYGYTF
TGCGCCAGCAGATATCCGGGACAGATCTATGGCTACACCTTC
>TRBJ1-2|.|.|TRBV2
CASSRDSGGYTF
TGTGCCAGCAGTAGGGACTCTGGTGGCTACACCTTC
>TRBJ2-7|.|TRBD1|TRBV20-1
CSARGGQGPYEQYF
TGCAGTGCTAGAGGTGGACAGGGGCCCTACGAGCAGTACTTC
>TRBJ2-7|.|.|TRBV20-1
CSATDGNSYEQYF
TGCAGTGCAACGGACGGCAACTCCTACGAGCAGTACTTC
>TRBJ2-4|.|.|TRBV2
CASSGTAKNIQYF
TGTGCCAGCAGCGGTACGGCCAAAAACATTCAGTACTTC
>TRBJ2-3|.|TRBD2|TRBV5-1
CASSLNSGGAPDTQYF
TGCGCCAGCAGCTTGAATAGCGGGGGGGCCCCAGATACGCAGTATTTT
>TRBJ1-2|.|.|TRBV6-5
CASSSESGLYTF
TGTGCCAGCAGTTCCGAGTCAGGACTCTACACCTTC
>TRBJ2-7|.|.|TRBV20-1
CSARRQPSSYNEQYF
TGCAGTGCTAGACGTCAACCCAGCTCCTACAATGAGCAGTACTTC
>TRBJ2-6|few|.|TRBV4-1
CASSQDTRGTPSSGANVLTF
TGCGCCAGCAGCCAAGATACCCGGGGCACCCCTTCCTCTGGGGCCAACGTCCTGACTTTC
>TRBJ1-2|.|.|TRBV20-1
CSASFRGHIYGYTF
TGCAGTGCTAGTTTTCGGGGACACATTTATGGCTACACCTTC
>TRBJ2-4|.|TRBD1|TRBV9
CASSPGTAWLQYF
TGTGCCAGCAGCCCCGGGACAGCCTGGTTGCAGTACTTC
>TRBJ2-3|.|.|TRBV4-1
CASSQGPADTQYF
TGCGCCAGCAGCCAGGGACCCGCGGATACGCAGTATTTT
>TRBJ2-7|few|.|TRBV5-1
CASSDVRTNYEQYF
TGCGCCAGCAGCGACGTCCGGACTAACTACGAGCAGTACTTC
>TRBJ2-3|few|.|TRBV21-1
CASPPPPGRLSTDTQYF
TGTGCCAGCCCCCCACCTCCGGGACGGCTTAGCACAGATACGCAGTATTTT